The clone carrying this T cell receptor beta chain came up many times. Antigen: not known. Germline CDR1 is SNHLY and CDR2 is FYNNEI. Trimming took off 0 bases at V and 6 bases at J, with 14 bases between the two ends. CDR3 size: 15 residues. These data come from a study of Graves' ophthalmopathy and Graves' hyperthyroidism. Overall study findings and caveats: Sensitivity reached 85% to 90% and specificity 81.08% for a 13-signature model separating ophthalmopathy from stable hyperthyroidism.

Ophthalmopathy not arising within 18 months of follow-up defined hyperthyroidism as stable. Physicians reached a diagnosis by relying on clinical symptoms, serum thyroxine, TRAb, thyroid ultrasound and orbital computed tomography. As the starting material, more than 7.5 ml of fresh peripheral blood yielded the PBMCs. Amplification of the TCR beta CDR3 regions used RNA transcripts (as template). RT-PCR with HTBI primers came first, then second-round multiplex PCR. From the multiplex PCR reads, TCRdb called clonotypes with MiXCR, one entry per CDR3 protein. The repertoire holds about 390,000 distinct CDR3 sequences, with 15% to 20% as singletons.

Sequencing was performed on peripheral blood. The sequence came from an adult woman with stable Graves' hyperthyroidism. The rearrangement uses TRBV2 and TRBJ1-1, with D possibly TRBD1 on 6 matching bases. CDR3: CASSEAVRGAPEAFF. CDR3 DNA: TGTGCCAGCAGTGAAGCTGTCAGGGGTGCCCCTGAAGCTTTCTTT.